This TCR beta chain was captured in a study of vaccination and CD4 T cells after COVID-19. On the study more broadly: It was a median approximately 92 days after diagnosis, with a range of 35 to 161, that post-COVID samples were drawn. Overlapping spike pools from SARS-CoV-2 and HCoV-NL63, HCoV-OC43 and HCoV-229E served as culture stimuli. Study findings and constraints: Clonotypes reactive to SARS-CoV-2 had a median that went up from 21 to 38, but not significantly. Convalescent patients had 304 of 307 vaccine-specific clones showing spike mono-reactivity.

The sample holds a few counts of this clonotype. Its matching antigen is unknown. The treatment here: approximately 9-day PBMC culture with coronavirus spike peptide pools or control peptides (ViraFEST assay). This CDR3 region has 13 residues. Germline CDR1 reads ENHRY; CDR2 reads SYGVKD. V was trimmed by 10 bases and J by 3 bases, leaving 15 bases between them. Oncomine TCR Beta short-read sequencing was applied to DNA from cultured CD4+ T cells. TCRdb itself ran the PCR reads through MiXCR, one entry per CDR3 protein. Altogether more than 15,000 distinct CDR3 sequences are present, 50% to 65% being singletons, with the ten largest covering 15% to 20%.

The sequencing used CD4+ T cells from blood, cultured in vitro, collected before SARS-CoV-2 vaccination. The receptor comes from a human donor who had recovered from COVID-19. The chain recombines TRBV10-3 with TRBJ2-5; D may correspond to TRBD1 or TRBD2 (7 bases each). CDR3 coding DNA: TGTGCCAGCAGGGGGGGCGAGGAAGAGACCCAGTACTTC. Translated, it gives CASRGGEEETQYF.